This T cell receptor beta chain originates from a study of blood T cell repertoires in COVID-19. Authors' analysis steps: Amplification of reference gene primers was used by the study to estimate nucleated cell counts. Sequencing was performed with immunoSEQ multiplex PCR; in TCRdb, only in-frame clones are kept and a portion is missing. The V and J calls and clone size were taken over from that table, and D and trimming were inferred from the DNA. The sample contains 72,000 or so clones, roughly 90% of which appear only once. The sequenced material came from peripheral blood. The receptor was isolated from a man in his 60s with acute or convalescent COVID-19.

The CDR3 coding sequence is TGCGCCAGCACTTGGGCAGAGATCTCCTACAATGAGCAGTTCTTC. Amino acids: CASTWAEISYNEQFF. The chain uses TRBV5-1 and TRBJ2-1, with unresolved D. Germline values: CDR1 SGHRS, CDR2 YFSETQ. V was pared by 6 bases and J by 0 bases, with 13 bases between. The CDR3 totals 15 residues.